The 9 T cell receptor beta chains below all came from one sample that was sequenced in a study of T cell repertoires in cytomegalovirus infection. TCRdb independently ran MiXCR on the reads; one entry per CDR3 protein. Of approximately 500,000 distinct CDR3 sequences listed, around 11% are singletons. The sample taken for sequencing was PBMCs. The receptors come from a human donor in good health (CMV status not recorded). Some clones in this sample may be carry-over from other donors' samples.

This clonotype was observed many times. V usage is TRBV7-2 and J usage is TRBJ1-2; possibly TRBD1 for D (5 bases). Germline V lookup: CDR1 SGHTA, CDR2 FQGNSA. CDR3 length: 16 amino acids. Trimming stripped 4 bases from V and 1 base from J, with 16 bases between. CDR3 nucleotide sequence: TGTGCCAGCAGCTCGTTACGGACAACTCATAACTATGGCTACACCTTC. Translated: CASSSLRTTHNYGYTF.

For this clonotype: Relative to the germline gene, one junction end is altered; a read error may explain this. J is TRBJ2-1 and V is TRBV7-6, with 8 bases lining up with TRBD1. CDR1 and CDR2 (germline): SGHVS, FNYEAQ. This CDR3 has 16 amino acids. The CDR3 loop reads CPSSLVAGGYNNEQFF. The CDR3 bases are TGTCCCAGCAGCTTAGTAGCAGGGGGCTACAACAATGAGCAGTTCTTC. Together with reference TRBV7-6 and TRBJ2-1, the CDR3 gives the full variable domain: GAGVSQSPRYKVTKRGQDVALRCDPISGHVSLYWYRQALGQGPEFLTYFNYEAQQDKSGLPNDRFSAERPEGSISTLTIQRTEQRDSAMYRCPSSLVAGGYNNEQFFGPGTRLTVL.

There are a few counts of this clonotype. In DNA, the CDR3 is TGTGCCAGCAGCCGAGACAGGGTGCGCCCTGAAGCTTTCTTT. This gives the protein CASSRDRVRPEAFF. J is TRBJ1-1 and V is TRBV6-5; TRBD1 matches at 7 bases. The CDR3 covers 14 residues. CDR1 is MNHEY, CDR2 SVGAGI, per germline. J gave up 6 bases and V 6 bases, and 10 bases lay outside the gene matches.

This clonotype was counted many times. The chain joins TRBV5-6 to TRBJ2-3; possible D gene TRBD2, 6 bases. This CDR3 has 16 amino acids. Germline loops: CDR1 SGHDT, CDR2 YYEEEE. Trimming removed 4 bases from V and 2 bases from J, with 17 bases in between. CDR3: CASSVPGETLTDTQYF. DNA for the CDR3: TGTGCCAGCAGCGTCCCGGGGGAGACTCTCACAGATACGCAGTATTTT.

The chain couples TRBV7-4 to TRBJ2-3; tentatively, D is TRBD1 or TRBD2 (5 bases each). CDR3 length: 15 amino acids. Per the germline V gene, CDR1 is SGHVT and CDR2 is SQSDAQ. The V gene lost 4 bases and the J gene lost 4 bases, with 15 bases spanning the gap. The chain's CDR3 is CASSSGTCSADTQYF. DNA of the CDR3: TGTGCCAGCAGCTCCGGGACCTGTTCCGCAGATACGCAGTATTTT.

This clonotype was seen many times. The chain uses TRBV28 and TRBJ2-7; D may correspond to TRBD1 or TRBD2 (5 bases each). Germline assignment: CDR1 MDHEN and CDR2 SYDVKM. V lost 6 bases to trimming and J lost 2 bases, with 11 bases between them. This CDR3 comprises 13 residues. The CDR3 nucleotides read TGTGCCAGCAGCGGGGACGGAACCTACGAGCAGTACTTC. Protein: CASSGDGTYEQYF.

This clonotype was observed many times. The CDR3 reads CASSPGDRGFEQFF. The CDR3 bases are TGTGCCAGCAGCCCGGGGGACAGGGGATTTGAGCAGTTCTTC. The chain combines TRBV7-8 with TRBJ2-1; 10 bases agree with TRBD1. Germline V gene lookup returns CDR1 SGHVS and CDR2 FQNEAQ. V lost 5 bases to trimming and J lost 9 bases; unmatched junction nucleotides: 7. This CDR3 has 14 amino acids.

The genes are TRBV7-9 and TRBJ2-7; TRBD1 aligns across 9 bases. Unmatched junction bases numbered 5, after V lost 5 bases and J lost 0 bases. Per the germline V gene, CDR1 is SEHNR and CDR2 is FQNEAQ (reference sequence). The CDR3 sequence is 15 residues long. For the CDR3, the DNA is TGTGCCAGCAGCCGTGGACAGGGGAGCTCCTACGAGCAGTACTTC. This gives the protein CASSRGQGSSYEQYF.

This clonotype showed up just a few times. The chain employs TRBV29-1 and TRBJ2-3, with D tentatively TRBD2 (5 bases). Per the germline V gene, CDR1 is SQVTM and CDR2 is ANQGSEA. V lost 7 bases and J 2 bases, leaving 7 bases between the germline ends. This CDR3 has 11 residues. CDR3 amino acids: CSAGVTDTQYF. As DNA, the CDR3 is TGCAGCGCCGGGGTCACAGATACGCAGTATTTT.